This T cell receptor beta chain was sequenced during a study of blood T cells in healthy people across ages. Broader study findings: PBMCs went unsorted, and a conclusive naive versus antigen-experienced comparison was therefore prevented. A roughly linear fall in TCR beta diversity per million T cells was seen with increasing age. Percentage of naive T cells showed a strong correlation with TCR beta diversity.

Germline CDR1 reads SQVTM; CDR2 reads ANQGSEA. The V end lost 6 bases, the J end lost 4 bases, and 20 bases lay between the germline ends. The CDR3 consists of 15 residues. The second PCR ran about 6 to 12 cycles with a sample-barcoded 5' primer and J-beta primers. TCRdb ran MiXCR on the 5' RACE reads and lists one entry per CDR3 protein. The table shows about 630,000 distinct CDR3 sequences, with approximately 21% occurring only once. In regard to this clonotype: Its matching antigen is unknown.

Investigators took about 9.4 milliliters of peripheral blood from every donor. This sequence originates from a man in his 70s in good health. J is TRBJ2-3 and V is TRBV29-1; D possibly corresponds to TRBD2 (6 bases). Sequenced input: blood. The CDR3 DNA is TGCAGCGTGGCAATAGCGGTAAAAGGCCCAGATACGCAGTATTTT. Protein product: CSVAIAVKGPDTQYF.